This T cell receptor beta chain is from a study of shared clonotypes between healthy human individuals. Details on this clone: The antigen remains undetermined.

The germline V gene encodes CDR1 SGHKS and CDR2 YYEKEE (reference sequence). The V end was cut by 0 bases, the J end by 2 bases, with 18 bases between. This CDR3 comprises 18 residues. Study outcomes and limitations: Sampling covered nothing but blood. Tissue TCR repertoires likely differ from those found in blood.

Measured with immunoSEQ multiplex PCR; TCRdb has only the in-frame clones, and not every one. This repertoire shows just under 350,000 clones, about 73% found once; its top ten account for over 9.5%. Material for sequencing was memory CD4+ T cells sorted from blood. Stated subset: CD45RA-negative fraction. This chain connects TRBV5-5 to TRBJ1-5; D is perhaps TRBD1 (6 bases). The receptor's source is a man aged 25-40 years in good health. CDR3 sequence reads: CASSLGLWGAGGNQPQHF. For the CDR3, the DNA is TGTGCCAGCAGCTTGGGCCTTTGGGGGGCAGGCGGCAATCAGCCCCAGCATTTT.